This TCR beta chain was identified in a study of identical twins. General study findings and limits: Models underestimated out-of-frame TCR alpha sharing in monozygotic twins. Beta clonotypes that were abundant in cord blood contained fewer insertions, a pattern absent from memory repertoires.

TCRdb re-called the 5' RACE reads with MiXCR, one entry per CDR3 protein. The sample has roughly 240,000 distinct CDR3 sequences; 5.5% to 7% are singletons. The V and J ends lost 0 bases and 0 bases respectively, with 6 bases between them. Germline loops: CDR1 MNHEY, CDR2 SVGAGI. This CDR3 comprises 15 residues. This clonotype was counted between two and nine times. Its specificity is unknown. No donor was unhealthy or non-Caucasian. These data were also reused for a study on yellow fever vaccine responses in identical twins. That work contributes: Twins' vaccine T cell responses reportedly seemed partly convergent and partly personalized.

The source material was memory (CD45RO+) T cells sorted from blood. This chain uses TRBV6-5 with TRBJ1-5; D is ambiguous. This clonotype originated in a woman aged 18-29 years in good health. The CDR3 DNA reads TGTGCCAGCAGTTACTCTCCAGATAGCAATCAGCCCCAGCATTTT. Translated, it gives CASSYSPDSNQPQHF.